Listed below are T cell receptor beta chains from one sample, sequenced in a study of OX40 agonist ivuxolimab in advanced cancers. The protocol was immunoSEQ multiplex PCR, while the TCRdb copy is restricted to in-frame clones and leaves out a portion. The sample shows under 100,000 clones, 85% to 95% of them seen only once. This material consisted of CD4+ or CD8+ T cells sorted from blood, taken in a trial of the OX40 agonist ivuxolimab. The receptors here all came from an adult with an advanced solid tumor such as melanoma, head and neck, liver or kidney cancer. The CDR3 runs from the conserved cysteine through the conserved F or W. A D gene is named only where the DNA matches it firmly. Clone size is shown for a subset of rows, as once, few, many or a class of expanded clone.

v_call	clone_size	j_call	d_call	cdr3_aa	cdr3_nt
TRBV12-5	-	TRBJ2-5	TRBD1	CASAKGQGGGETQYF	TGTGCTAGTGCCAAGGGACAGGGTGGGGGAGAGACCCAGTACTTC
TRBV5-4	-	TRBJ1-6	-	CASSLDRRISPLHF	TGTGCCAGCAGCTTGGACAGGAGAATTTCACCCCTCCACTTT
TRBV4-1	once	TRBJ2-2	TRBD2	CASSQPLAGVTNTGELFF	TGCGCCAGCAGCCAACCACTAGCGGGGGTTACGAACACCGGGGAGCTGTTTTTT
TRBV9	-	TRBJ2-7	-	CASSANVEVFSYEQYF	TGTGCCAGCAGCGCCAATGTTGAGGTTTTCTCCTACGAGCAGTACTTC
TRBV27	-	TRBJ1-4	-	CASSPSNLYEKLFF	TGTGCCAGCAGTCCCAGTAATCTTTATGAAAAACTGTTTTTT
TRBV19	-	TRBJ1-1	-	CANTNTGKKGMNTEAFF	TGTGCCAACACAAATACAGGGAAGAAAGGCATGAACACTGAAGCTTTCTTT
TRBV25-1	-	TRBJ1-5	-	CASSGLYLTEPRDQPQHF	TGTGCCAGCAGTGGCCTCTACCTGACAGAGCCGAGGGATCAGCCCCAGCATTTT
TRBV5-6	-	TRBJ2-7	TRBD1	CASSVSGQGNYEQYF	TGTGCCAGCAGCGTCTCGGGACAGGGTAACTACGAGCAGTACTTC
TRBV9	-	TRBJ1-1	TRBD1	CASSPNPGTGALNTEAFF	TGTGCCAGCAGCCCGAACCCCGGGACAGGGGCCCTGAACACTGAAGCTTTCTTT
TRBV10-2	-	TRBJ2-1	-	CASSESSYGEQFF	TGCGCCAGCAGTGAGTCGAGTTATGGCGAGCAGTTCTTC
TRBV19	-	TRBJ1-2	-	CASSFIDGAGYTF	TGTGCCAGTAGTTTCATCGACGGGGCTGGCTACACCTTC
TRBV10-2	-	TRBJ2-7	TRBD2	CASRTGTSLAYEQYF	TGCGCCAGCAGAACCGGGACTAGCCTTGCCTACGAGCAGTACTTC
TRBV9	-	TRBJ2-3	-	CASSVRGADLADTQYF	TGTGCCAGCAGCGTGAGGGGGGCTGATTTGGCAGATACGCAGTATTTT
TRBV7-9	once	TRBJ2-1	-	CASSLAADNEQFF	TGTGCCAGCAGCTTAGCGGCTGACAATGAGCAGTTCTTC
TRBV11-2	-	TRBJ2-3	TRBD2	CASSPTSGGLEATQYF	TGTGCCAGCAGCCCGACTAGCGGGGGGCTGGAGGCTACGCAGTATTTT
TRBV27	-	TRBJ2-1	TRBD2	CASSPPAGGYNEQFF	TGTGCCAGCAGTCCCCCAGCGGGGGGATACAATGAGCAGTTCTTC
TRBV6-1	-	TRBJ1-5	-	CASSDWGGQPQHF	TGTGCCAGCAGTGACTGGGGAGGTCAGCCCCAGCATTTT
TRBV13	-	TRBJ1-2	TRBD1	CASSEIRGQGLPSNYGYTF	TGTGCCAGCAGCGAGATTAGGGGACAGGGACTTCCATCCAACTATGGCTACACCTTC
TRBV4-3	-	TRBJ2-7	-	CASSQGAFYEQYF	TGCGCCAGCAGCCAAGGGGCCTTCTACGAGCAGTACTTC
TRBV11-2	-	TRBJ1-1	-	CASGEQGLNTEAFF	TGTGCCAGCGGGGAACAGGGATTGAACACTGAAGCTTTCTTT
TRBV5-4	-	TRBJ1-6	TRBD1	CASSPGGAHSPLHF	TGTGCCAGCAGCCCAGGGGGGGCCCATTCACCCCTCCACTTT
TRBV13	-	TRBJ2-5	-	CASSLWGVAGETQYF	TGTGCCAGCAGCTTATGGGGTGTGGCCGGGGAGACCCAGTACTTC
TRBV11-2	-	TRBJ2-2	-	CASSLVLGGGELFF	TGTGCCAGCAGCTTGGTCCTAGGGGGCGGGGAGCTGTTTTTT
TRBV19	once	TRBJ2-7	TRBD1	CASSDGQGPWDEQYF	TGTGCCAGTAGTGACGGACAGGGGCCATGGGACGAGCAGTACTTC
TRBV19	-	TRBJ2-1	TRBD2	CASRTSGAFYNEQFF	TGTGCCAGTAGGACCAGCGGGGCCTTCTACAATGAGCAGTTCTTC